These T cell receptor beta chains were read from a single sample in a study of cytomegalovirus exposure and HLA in healthy donors. Profiled with immunoSEQ multiplex PCR; TCRdb holds only in-frame clones, not every one. The repertoire consists of around 75,000 clones, with about 80% occurring once and the leading ten covering 3.3%. Sequencing was done on a sample of PBMCs. These receptors all stem from a man younger than 35 in good health and CMV-seronegative. Each CDR3 is given without its conserved first and last residue. Clone size appears in some rows only: once, few, many, or a class for an expanded clone.

len: 11
abundance: NA
v_gene: TRBV29-1
j_gene: TRBJ1-2
CDR3aa: SVVEDRVGGYT

len: 13
abundance: NA
v_gene: TRBV6-6
j_gene: TRBJ1-3
CDR3aa: ASSPLEVRGNTIY

len: 15
abundance: NA
v_gene: TRBV10-3
j_gene: TRBJ2-2
CDR3aa: AISDRGAGDPFGELF

len: 13
abundance: NA
v_gene: TRBV27
j_gene: TRBJ1-2
CDR3aa: ASSLRAGRENGYT

len: 10
abundance: NA
v_gene: TRBV2
j_gene: TRBJ2-1
CDR3aa: ASSGGPREQF

len: 13
abundance: NA
v_gene: TRBV6-6
j_gene: TRBJ2-7
CDR3aa: ASSSRLEASYEQY

len: 13
abundance: NA
v_gene: TRBV28
j_gene: TRBJ1-2
CDR3aa: ASTLPGQGVYGYT

len: 10
abundance: NA
v_gene: TRBV7-9
j_gene: TRBJ1-1
CDR3aa: ASIRENTEAF

len: 14
abundance: few
v_gene: TRBV11-2
j_gene: TRBJ1-3
CDR3aa: ASSLEVGITGNTIY

len: 13
abundance: once
v_gene: TRBV9
j_gene: TRBJ2-2
CDR3aa: ASSSQGANTGELF

len: 15
abundance: NA
v_gene: TRBV11-2
j_gene: TRBJ1-5
CDR3aa: ASSPGTGGPSNQPQH

len: 13
abundance: NA
v_gene: TRBV6-1
j_gene: TRBJ1-4
CDR3aa: ASSRDRATNEKLF

len: 13
abundance: NA
v_gene: TRBV5-1
j_gene: TRBJ2-5
CDR3aa: ASSLVSGREETQY

len: 9
abundance: NA
v_gene: TRBV20-1
j_gene: TRBJ2-3
CDR3aa: SARTLDTQY

len: 11
abundance: NA
v_gene: TRBV4-1
j_gene: TRBJ1-5
CDR3aa: ASSQDRDKPQH

len: 12
abundance: NA
v_gene: TRBV7-6
j_gene: TRBJ2-5
CDR3aa: ASSLDWGKETQY

len: 15
abundance: NA
v_gene: TRBV7-3
j_gene: TRBJ2-2
CDR3aa: ASSRLAGGANTGELF

len: 14
abundance: few
v_gene: TRBV27
j_gene: TRBJ2-1
CDR3aa: ASSSRTSGGSNEQF

len: 15
abundance: NA
v_gene: TRBV13
j_gene: TRBJ2-2
CDR3aa: ASSLGSGEMNTGELF

len: 13
abundance: NA
v_gene: TRBV5-1
j_gene: TRBJ2-2
CDR3aa: ASSLTSTNTGELF

len: 15
abundance: NA
v_gene: TRBV4-1
j_gene: TRBJ2-3
CDR3aa: ASSQDWDREIGDTQY

len: 13
abundance: NA
v_gene: TRBV7-2
j_gene: TRBJ1-4
CDR3aa: ASSPSSGANEKLF

len: 15
abundance: NA
v_gene: TRBV5-5
j_gene: TRBJ2-1
CDR3aa: ASSPEGWARGADEQF

len: 12
abundance: NA
v_gene: TRBV7-6
j_gene: TRBJ2-5
CDR3aa: ASASGGFLETQY

len: 13
abundance: once
v_gene: TRBV7-6
j_gene: TRBJ2-3
CDR3aa: ASSAESGGTDTQY

len: 12
abundance: NA
v_gene: TRBV14
j_gene: TRBJ1-6
CDR3aa: ASSQVFPGSPLH

len: 14
abundance: once
v_gene: TRBV7-6
j_gene: TRBJ1-5
CDR3aa: ASSSLGRGGTQPQH

len: 13
abundance: NA
v_gene: TRBV7-2
j_gene: TRBJ2-5
CDR3aa: ASSLGPGVQETQY

len: 13
abundance: once
v_gene: TRBV11-1
j_gene: TRBJ1-3
CDR3aa: ASSQDRSSGNTIY

len: 12
abundance: NA
v_gene: TRBV7-8
j_gene: TRBJ2-2
CDR3aa: ASSLGSAQGELF

len: 12
abundance: NA
v_gene: TRBV11-2
j_gene: TRBJ2-1
CDR3aa: ASSLGLALDEQF

len: 14
abundance: NA
v_gene: TRBV23-1
j_gene: TRBJ1-2
CDR3aa: ASSQNGGGVNYGYT

len: 12
abundance: NA
v_gene: TRBV9
j_gene: TRBJ2-3
CDR3aa: ASSVGRRTDTQY

len: 13
abundance: NA
v_gene: TRBV6-4
j_gene: TRBJ2-1
CDR3aa: ASSRSGGPYNEQF

len: 12
abundance: NA
v_gene: TRBV7-2
j_gene: TRBJ2-3
CDR3aa: ASSYGLPTDTQY

len: 18
abundance: NA
v_gene: TRBV5-1
j_gene: TRBJ2-3
CDR3aa: ASSIGAFFPGTGGADTQY

len: 13
abundance: NA
v_gene: TRBV2
j_gene: TRBJ2-3
CDR3aa: ASSPQLQSTDTQY

len: 13
abundance: NA
v_gene: TRBV11-3
j_gene: TRBJ2-3
CDR3aa: ASRIGGSSTDTQY

len: 11
abundance: NA
v_gene: TRBV11-3
j_gene: TRBJ1-1
CDR3aa: ASSFGRNTEAF

len: 13
abundance: few
v_gene: TRBV11-1
j_gene: TRBJ2-1
CDR3aa: ASSLLAGPYNEQF

len: 14
abundance: NA
v_gene: TRBV2
j_gene: TRBJ2-5
CDR3aa: ASSERRGGLEKTQY

len: 15
abundance: NA
v_gene: TRBV7-3
j_gene: TRBJ2-2
CDR3aa: ASSLTGGGPKTGELF

len: 13
abundance: NA
v_gene: TRBV28
j_gene: TRBJ1-2
CDR3aa: ASSLLLGQGNGYT

len: 11
abundance: NA
v_gene: TRBV7-2
j_gene: TRBJ1-1
CDR3aa: ASSQRTGREAF

len: 11
abundance: NA
v_gene: TRBV6-5
j_gene: TRBJ1-1
CDR3aa: ASSYKTNTEAF

len: 13
abundance: NA
v_gene: TRBV11-2
j_gene: TRBJ2-5
CDR3aa: ASSKPDRIQETQY

len: 14
abundance: NA
v_gene: TRBV11-2
j_gene: TRBJ1-2
CDR3aa: ASSLDGGITNYGYT